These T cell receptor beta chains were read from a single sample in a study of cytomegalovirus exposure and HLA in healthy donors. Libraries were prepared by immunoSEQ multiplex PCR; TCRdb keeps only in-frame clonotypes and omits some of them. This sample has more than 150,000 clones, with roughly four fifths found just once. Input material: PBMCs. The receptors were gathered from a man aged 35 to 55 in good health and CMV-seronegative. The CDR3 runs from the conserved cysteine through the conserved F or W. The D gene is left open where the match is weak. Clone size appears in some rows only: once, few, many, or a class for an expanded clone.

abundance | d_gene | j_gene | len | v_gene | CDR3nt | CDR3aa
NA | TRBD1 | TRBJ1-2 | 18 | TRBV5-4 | TGTGCCAGCAGCCATCAGACCTTAGGGGGCGCCGTCATCTATGGCTACACCTTC | CASSHQTLGGAVIYGYTF
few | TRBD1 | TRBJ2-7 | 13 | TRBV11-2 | TGTGCCAGCAGCATAGGACAGGGCTGGGAGCAGTACTTC | CASSIGQGWEQYF
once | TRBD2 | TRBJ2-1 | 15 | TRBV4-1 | TGCGCCAGCAGCCAACCGGGACTAGTGTACAATGAGCAGTTCTTC | CASSQPGLVYNEQFF
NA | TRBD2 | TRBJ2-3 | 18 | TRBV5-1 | TGCGCCAGCAGCTTGCCAACTAGCGGGATACTTAGCACAGATACGCAGTATTTT | CASSLPTSGILSTDTQYF
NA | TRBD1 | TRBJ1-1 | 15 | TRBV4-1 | TGCGCCAGCAGCCAAACAGGGGGCCGGGGCACTGAAGCTTTCTTT | CASSQTGGRGTEAFF
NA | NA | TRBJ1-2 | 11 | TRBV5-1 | TGCGCCAGCACCTCGGGAGGAGGCTACACCTTC | CASTSGGGYTF
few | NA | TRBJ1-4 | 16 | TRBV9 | TGTGCCAGCAGCGGCCAAGGGGGTAGAACTAATGAAAAACTGTTTTTT | CASSGQGGRTNEKLFF
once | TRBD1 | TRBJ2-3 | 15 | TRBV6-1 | TGTGCCAGCACAGGAGGACAGGGATGGACAGATACGCAGTATTTT | CASTGGQGWTDTQYF
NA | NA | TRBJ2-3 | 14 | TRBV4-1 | TGCGCCAGCGACCGTGGAGTGACAGCGGATACGCAGTATTTT | CASDRGVTADTQYF
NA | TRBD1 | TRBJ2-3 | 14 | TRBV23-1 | TGCGCCGGCCGCAGGGACAGGGCCCCTAATACGCAGTATTTT | CAGRRDRAPNTQYF
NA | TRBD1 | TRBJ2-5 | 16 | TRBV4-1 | TGCGCCAGCACACGGTGGCCCGGGACAGATCAAGAGACCCAGTACTTC | CASTRWPGTDQETQYF
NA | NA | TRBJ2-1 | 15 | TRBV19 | TGTGCCAGTAGTATAGTCCCCAGCTCCTACAATGAGCAGTTCTTC | CASSIVPSSYNEQFF
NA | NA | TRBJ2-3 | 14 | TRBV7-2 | TGTGCCAGCAGCACCCTCGGGAGCACAGATACGCAGTATTTT | CASSTLGSTDTQYF
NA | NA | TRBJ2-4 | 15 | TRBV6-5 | TGTGCCAGCAGTTACCGCGAGAACGGCAAAAACAGTCAGTACTTC | CASSYRENGKNSQYF
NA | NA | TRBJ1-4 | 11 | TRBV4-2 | TGTGCCAGCAGCATCAGGGATAAACTGTTTTTT | CASSIRDKLFF
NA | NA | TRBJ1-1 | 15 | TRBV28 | TGTGCCAGTAGGCTCCCCCAGGGCGCGAACACTGAAGCTTTCTTT | CASRLPQGANTEAFF
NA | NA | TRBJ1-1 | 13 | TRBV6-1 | TGTGCCAGCAGTTCCACGGGAAACACTGAAGCTTTCTTT | CASSSTGNTEAFF
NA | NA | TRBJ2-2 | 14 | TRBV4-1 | TGCGCCAGCAGGCCATCACAGGGAACCGGGGAGCTGTTTTTT | CASRPSQGTGELFF
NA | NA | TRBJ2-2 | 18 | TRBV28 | TGTGCCAGCAGTTTACTTGCCCCCCGGACCGGGAATGTCGGGGAGCTGTTTTTT | CASSLLAPRTGNVGELFF
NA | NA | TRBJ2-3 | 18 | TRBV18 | TGTGCCAGCTCACCAGTCGCCGGGACACGTACATCCACAGATACGCAGTATTTT | CASSPVAGTRTSTDTQYF
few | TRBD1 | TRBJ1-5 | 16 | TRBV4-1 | TGCGCCAGCAGCCCCCGACAGGGCGATAGCAATCAGCCCCAGCATTTT | CASSPRQGDSNQPQHF
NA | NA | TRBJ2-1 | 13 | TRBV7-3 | TGTGCCAGCAGTTTTGGACTGTACAATGAGCAGTTCTTC | CASSFGLYNEQFF
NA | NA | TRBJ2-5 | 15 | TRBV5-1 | TGCGCCAGCAGCTTACCCCAGTCGTACCAAGAGACCCAGTACTTC | CASSLPQSYQETQYF
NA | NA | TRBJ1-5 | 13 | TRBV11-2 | TGTGCCAGCAGCTTAGGGACTGGCCAGCCCCAGCATTTT | CASSLGTGQPQHF
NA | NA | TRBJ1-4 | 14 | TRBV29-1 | TGCAGCGTCGAAGATCAGGCGGCGGGTGAAAAACTGTTTTTT | CSVEDQAAGEKLFF
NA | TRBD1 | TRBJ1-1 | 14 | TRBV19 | TGTGCCAGTAGTCTCAGGACAGGGGACACTGAAGCTTTCTTT | CASSLRTGDTEAFF
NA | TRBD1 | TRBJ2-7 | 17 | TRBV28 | TGTGCCAGCAGTCCTCTAATACTAGACAGGGATACCTACGAGCAGTACTTC | CASSPLILDRDTYEQYF
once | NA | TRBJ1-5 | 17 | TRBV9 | TGTGCCAGCGTCCGAGAACAGGGTTGGCGAAGCAATCAGCCCCAGCATTTT | CASVREQGWRSNQPQHF
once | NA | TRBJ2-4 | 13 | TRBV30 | TGTGCCTGCCGGTTCCCCGGCAAAAACATTCAGTACTTC | CACRFPGKNIQYF
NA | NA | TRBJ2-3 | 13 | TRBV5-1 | TGCGCCAGCAGCTTGGGCGGGGCAGATACGCAGTATTTT | CASSLGGADTQYF
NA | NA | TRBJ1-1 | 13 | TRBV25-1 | TGTGCCAGCAGTGGCAGGGAGAACACTGAAGCTTTCTTT | CASSGRENTEAFF
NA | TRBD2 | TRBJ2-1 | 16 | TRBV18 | TGTGCCAGCTCACGACTCACTCGCGGGAGATACAATGAGCAGTTCTTC | CASSRLTRGRYNEQFF
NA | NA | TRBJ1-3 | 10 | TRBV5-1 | TGCGCCAGCAGCCCGAGGCGGGGGGGATTT | CASSPRRGGF
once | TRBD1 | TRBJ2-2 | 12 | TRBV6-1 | TGTGCCAGCCGGACAGGGACCGGGGAGCTGTTTTTT | CASRTGTGELFF
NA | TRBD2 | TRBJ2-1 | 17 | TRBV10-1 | TGCGCCAGCAGTGAGCGGGGGGCTAGCGGGATTTACAATGAGCAGTTCTTC | CASSERGASGIYNEQFF
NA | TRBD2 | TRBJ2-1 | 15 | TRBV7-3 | TGTGCCAGCAGGACGGGACTAGCGGGAGGAAGTGAGCAGTTCTTC | CASRTGLAGGSEQFF
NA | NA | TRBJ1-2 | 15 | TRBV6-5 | TGTGCCAGCAGTTACAGGGACTCTTCCTTAGGGGGCTACACCTTC | CASSYRDSSLGGYTF
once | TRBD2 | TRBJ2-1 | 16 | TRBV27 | TGTGCCAGCAGTTCCTCTAGCGGGAGGTCGTACAATGAGCAGTTCTTC | CASSSSSGRSYNEQFF
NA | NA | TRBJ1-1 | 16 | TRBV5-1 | TGCGCCAGCAGCCCCACCCCGGGAACCGCCAACACTGAAGCTTTCTTT | CASSPTPGTANTEAFF
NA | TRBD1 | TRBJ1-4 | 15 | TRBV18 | TGTGCCAGCTCACAACCGGGACAGTTTAATGAAAAACTGTTTTTT | CASSQPGQFNEKLFF
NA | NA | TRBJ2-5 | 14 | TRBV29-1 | TGCAGCGTTGAAGATCGACAGTTCCAAGAGACCCAGTACTTC | CSVEDRQFQETQYF
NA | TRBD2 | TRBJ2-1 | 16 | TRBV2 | TGTGCCAGCAGTGACAACCTAGCGGTCTCCTACAATGAGCAGTTCTTC | CASSDNLAVSYNEQFF
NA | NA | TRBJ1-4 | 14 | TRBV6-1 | TGTGCCAGCAGATCACAGGGAACTTGGGAAAAACTGTTTTTT | CASRSQGTWEKLFF
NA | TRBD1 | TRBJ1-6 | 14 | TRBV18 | TGTGCCAGCCGGGGGACAGGCGATAATTCACCCCTCCACTTT | CASRGTGDNSPLHF
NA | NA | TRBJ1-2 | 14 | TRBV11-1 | TGTGCCAGCAGCTCCTACCAGGGATCCAATGGCTACACCTTC | CASSSYQGSNGYTF
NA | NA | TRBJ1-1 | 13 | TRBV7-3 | TGTGCCAGCAGCGGGGGCCGGAACACTGAAGCTTTCTTT | CASSGGRNTEAFF
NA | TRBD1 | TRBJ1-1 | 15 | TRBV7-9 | TGTGCCAGCAGCAACTGGACAGGGATGAACACTGAAGCTTTCTTT | CASSNWTGMNTEAFF
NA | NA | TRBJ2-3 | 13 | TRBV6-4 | TGTGCCAGCAGTGAGGGCCCAGGGGATACGCAGTATTTT | CASSEGPGDTQYF
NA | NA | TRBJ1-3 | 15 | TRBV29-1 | TGCAGCGTCTCTCAGGGGCAGGTCCCTGGAAACACCATATATTTT | CSVSQGQVPGNTIYF
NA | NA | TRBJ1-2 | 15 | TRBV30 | TGTGCCTGGAGTGTATCGGCAGGAAAAAACTATGGCTACACCTTC | CAWSVSAGKNYGYTF
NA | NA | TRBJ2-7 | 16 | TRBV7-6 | TGTGCCAGCAGCGGCTCCTTTCTAGCGACGACCTACGAGCAGTACTTC | CASSGSFLATTYEQYF
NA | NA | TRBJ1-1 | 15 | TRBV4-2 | TGTGCCAGCGGGCGGCCGGACAGTAATAGTGCTGAAGCTTTCTTT | CASGRPDSNSAEAFF
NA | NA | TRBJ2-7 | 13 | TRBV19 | TGTGCCAGTGGGCGACAGGATACCTACGAGCAGTACTTC | CASGRQDTYEQYF
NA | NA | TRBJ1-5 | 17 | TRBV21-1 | TGTGCCAGCAGCCTCTCAAGGCCAAGGGGACTAGATCAGCCCCAGCATTTT | CASSLSRPRGLDQPQHF